These 18 T cell receptor beta chains share one sample of origin, sequenced in a study of shared clonotypes between healthy human individuals. Sequencing was performed with immunoSEQ multiplex PCR; in TCRdb, only in-frame clones are kept and a portion is missing. The data hold more than 2,000,000 clones, with over 90% observed a single time. Sequenced input: naive CD4+ T cells from PBMCs. Subset defined: CD45RA+ positively selected. These receptors were collected from a man younger than 35 in good health. Some clones in this sample may be carry-over from other donors' samples.

In this sample, this clone turned up once. This sequence joins TRBV6-1 and TRBJ2-5, with 9 bases lining up with TRBD1. Unmatched junction bases numbered 5, after V lost 4 bases and J lost 2 bases. The CDR3 runs to 15 residues. CDR1 MNHNS and CDR2 SASEGT come from the germline V gene. This CDR3 is CASSAWDRVQETQYF. The CDR3 nucleotides are TGTGCCAGCAGTGCTTGGGACAGGGTGCAAGAGACCCAGTACTTC.

The V gene is TRBV15, the J gene TRBJ1-2; unclear D gene. The CDR3 totals 15 residues. The germline V gene encodes CDR1 LNHNV and CDR2 YYDKDF (reference sequence). The V end lost 0 bases, the J end lost 1 base, and 9 bases lay between the germline ends. The CDR3 reads CATSRDPGFNYGYTF. The CDR3 DNA reads as TGTGCCACCAGCAGAGATCCGGGATTTAACTATGGCTACACCTTC.

In regard to this clone: Other nucleotide sequences from this sample produce the same CDR3. This chain joins TRBV28 and TRBJ1-2; maybe TRBD1 (5 bases). The germline gives CDR1 MDHEN, CDR2 SYDVKM. V was pared by 3 bases and J by 4 bases, with 9 bases between. CDR3 size: 13 residues. DNA for the CDR3: TGTGCCAGCAGTTTGGAGGGACTCTATGGCTACACCTTC. As protein: CASSLEGLYGYTF.

As for this clone: Other nucleotide sequences in the sample specify the same CDR3. The J gene is TRBJ1-5, the V gene TRBV7-9; D unresolved. Looked up from germline, CDR1 is SEHNR and CDR2 is FQNEAQ (reference sequence). CDR3 size: 13 residues. Trimming left V 1 base short and J 5 bases short, with 6 bases between. Written as DNA, the CDR3 is TGTGCCAGCAGCTTAGGACCGGATCAGCCCCAGCATTTT. This gives the protein CASSLGPDQPQHF.

This chain joins TRBV18 and TRBJ2-5; 10 positions match TRBD2. Germline V gene lookup returns CDR1 KGHSH and CDR2 LQKENI. This CDR3 spans 15 amino acids. With V trimmed by 5 bases and J by 4 bases, 7 bases remained unmatched. CDR3 nucleotide sequence: TGTGCCAGCTCAGCAGGGGTAGCGGGAGGAGAGACCCAGTACTTC. Encoded protein: CASSAGVAGGETQYF.

The chain combines TRBV28 with TRBJ2-2; 7 bases line up with TRBD2. Trimming at V came to 7 bases and at J to 7 bases, leaving 9 bases not matched to a gene. This CDR3 has 14 residues. The germline CDR1 and CDR2 sequences are MDHEN and SYDVKM. The CDR3 sequence: CASTSAGRVGELFF. In DNA form, the CDR3 reads TGTGCCAGCACCTCCGCAGGGAGGGTCGGGGAGCTGTTTTTT.

In this sample, this clone turned up a few times. V gene TRBV7-3 combines with J gene TRBJ1-2, with 8 bases lining up with TRBD1. The CDR3 runs 13 residues. The germline V gene has CDR1 SGHTA and CDR2 FQGTGA. V gave up 5 bases and J gave up 8 bases; unmatched junction bases: 7. For the CDR3, the DNA is TGTGCCAGCAGCAGGACAGGGTTCGAGGGCTACACCTTC. It specifies CASSRTGFEGYTF.

The chain couples TRBV15 to TRBJ2-2, with D tentatively TRBD2 (5 bases). V was clipped by 0 bases and J by 6 bases, with 11 bases between them. CDR3 length: 15 residues. Germline assignment: CDR1 LNHNV and CDR2 YYDKDF (reference sequence). The CDR3 spells CATSRDFASSGELFF. CDR3 sequence (DNA): TGTGCCACCAGCAGAGATTTTGCTAGCTCCGGGGAGCTGTTTTTT.

The rearrangement links TRBV5-1 to TRBJ1-4; 8 bases line up with TRBD1. Per the germline V gene, CDR1 is SGHRS and CDR2 is YFSETQ. CDR3 length: 15 amino acids. V shed 6 bases, J shed 7 bases, and the junction held 11 bases outside the gene matches. Here the CDR3 DNA reads TGCGCCAGCACCCTGACAGGGGTGAGTAGTGAAAAACTGTTTTTT. Encoded protein: CASTLTGVSSEKLFF.

V gene TRBV13 combines with J gene TRBJ2-5; TRBD2 aligns across 11 bases. The V segment lost 3 bases and the J segment 4 bases; nucleotides outside the gene matches: 7. This CDR3 is 16 amino acids long. Germline CDR1 is PRHDT and CDR2 is FYEKMQ (reference sequence). In DNA, the CDR3 is TGTGCCAGCAGCTTCCTAGCGGGAGGTACGAGAGAGACCCAGTACTTC. Its translation: CASSFLAGGTRETQYF. The variable domain in full, with the rest retrieved from reference TRBV13 and TRBJ2-5, is AAGVIQSPRHLIKEKRETATLKCYPIPRHDTVYWYQQGPGQDPQFLISFYEKMQSDKGSIPDRFSAQQFSDYHSELNMSSLELGDSALYFCASSFLAGGTRETQYFGPGTRLLVL.

J is TRBJ2-7 and V is TRBV19, with 7 bases that match TRBD2. The V gene's germline CDR1 is LNHDA and CDR2 SQIVND (reference sequence). The junction had 10 bases not matched to a gene; V was cut back by 5 bases and J by 6 bases. The CDR3 is made up of 14 amino acids. The CDR3, as DNA: TGTGCCAGTAGTTTTAGGCGGGAGATCGGCGAGCAGTACTTC. Translation gives CASSFRREIGEQYF.

V and J are TRBV6-1 and TRBJ1-2; TRBD1 matches 11 bases. CDR3 length: 15 amino acids. From germline, CDR1 is MNHNS and CDR2 SASEGT. V lost 4 bases to trimming and J lost 8 bases; unmatched junction nucleotides: 9. Written as DNA, the CDR3 is TGTGCCAGCAGTGTCCGCGGACAGGGGGCGCGAGGCTACACCTTC. It translates to CASSVRGQGARGYTF.

The V gene is TRBV29-1, the J gene TRBJ2-7; 11 positions match TRBD2. Germline V gene lookup returns CDR1 SQVTM and CDR2 ANQGSEA. With V trimmed by 1 base and J by 5 bases, 7 bases remained unmatched. This CDR3 has 15 amino acids. The CDR3 DNA is TGCAGCGTTGAAGCCGTAGCGGGAGGGCCACACGAGCAGTACTTC. This translates into CSVEAVAGGPHEQYF.

The rearrangement joins TRBV18 to TRBJ1-4; 9 positions agree with TRBD1. This CDR3 has 14 amino acids. V gave up 6 bases and J gave up 6 bases; unmatched junction bases: 5. In germline, CDR1 is KGHSH, CDR2 LQKENI. CDR3 in DNA: TGTGCCAGCTCGCGACAGGGGGGAGATGAAAAACTGTTTTTT. Translated, it gives CASSRQGGDEKLFF. The full variable domain, rest sourced from reference TRBV18 and TRBJ1-4, is NAGVMQNPRHLVRRRGQEARLRCSPMKGHSHVYWYRQLPEEGLKFMVYLQKENIIDESGMPKERFSAEFPKEGPSILRIQQVVRGDSAAYFCASSRQGGDEKLFFGSGTQLSVL.

For this clone: Other DNA sequences from this sample encode an identical CDR3 as well. J is TRBJ2-3 and V is TRBV5-1; D remains unclear. The CDR3 runs to 15 residues. Trimming removed 0 bases at V and 1 base at J, with 9 bases between. From germline, CDR1 is SGHRS and CDR2 YFSETQ. The DNA of the CDR3 is TGCGCCAGCAGCTTGGGTTTGGGTGGCACAGATACGCAGTATTTT. Protein sequence: CASSLGLGGTDTQYF.

This rearrangement joins TRBV14 to TRBJ2-1, with a weak D call TRBD2 (5 bases). V shed 3 bases and J shed 7 bases, with 16 bases lying between them. Germline CDR1 SGHDN, CDR2 FVKESK. There are 15 residues in the CDR3. The CDR3 here is CASSQPDLPRNEQFF. CDR3 nucleotides: TGTGCCAGCAGCCAGCCGGACTTACCACGTAATGAGCAGTTCTTC.

This chain joins TRBV15 and TRBJ1-5, with D maybe TRBD1 (5 bases). V gave up 1 base and J gave up 4 bases, with 17 bases separating them. Germline CDR1 LNHNV, CDR2 YYDKDF (reference sequence). This CDR3 contains 17 residues. The CDR3 protein is CATSRGWRDGRNQPQHF. CDR3 in DNA: TGTGCCACCAGCAGAGGATGGAGGGACGGCAGGAATCAGCCCCAGCATTTT.

On this clone: The same CDR3 is also encoded by other DNA sequences in this sample. The chain has TRBV6-5 and TRBJ2-7; D uncertain. V was clipped by 6 bases and J by 0 bases, with 6 bases between them. Germline CDR1 reads MNHEY; CDR2 reads SVGAGI. The CDR3 covers 12 residues. The CDR3 loop is CASSRSSYEQYF. The CDR3, as DNA: TGTGCCAGCAGCCGAAGCTCCTACGAGCAGTACTTC.